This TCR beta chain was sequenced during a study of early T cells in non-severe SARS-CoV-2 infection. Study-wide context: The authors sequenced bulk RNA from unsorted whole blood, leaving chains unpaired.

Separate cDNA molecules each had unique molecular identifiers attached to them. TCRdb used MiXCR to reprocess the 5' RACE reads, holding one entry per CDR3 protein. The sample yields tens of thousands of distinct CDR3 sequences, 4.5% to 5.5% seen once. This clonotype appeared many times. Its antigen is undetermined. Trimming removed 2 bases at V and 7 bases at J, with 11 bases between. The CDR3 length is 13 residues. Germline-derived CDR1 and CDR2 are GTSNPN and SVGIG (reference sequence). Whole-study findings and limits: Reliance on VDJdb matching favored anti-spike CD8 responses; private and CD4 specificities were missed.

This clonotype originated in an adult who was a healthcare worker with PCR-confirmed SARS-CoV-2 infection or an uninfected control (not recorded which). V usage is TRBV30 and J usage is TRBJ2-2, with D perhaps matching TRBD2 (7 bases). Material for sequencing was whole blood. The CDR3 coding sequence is TGTGCCTGGAGTCCGGGGGGCGGCGGGGAGCTGTTTTTT. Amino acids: CAWSPGGGGELFF.